This T cell receptor (beta chain) is from a study of shared clonotypes between healthy human individuals. General study results and limits: Blood was the sole source, and tissue repertoires probably differ.

The healthy adult donors were HIV-negative and reported no recent acute infections or vaccinations. From germline, CDR1 is SQVTM and CDR2 ANQGSEA. The trim removed 6 bases at V and 0 bases at J, leaving 8 bases unmatched. The CDR3 loop spans 15 amino acids. The deep-level immunoSEQ assay was used. The authors' processing: Filtering of immunoSEQ junctional sequences could not match full-length read filtering. This table comes from immunoSEQ multiplex PCR, and its TCRdb copy is limited to in-frame clones, with some not included. V, J and clone size are those of that table, while D and trimming were read from the DNA. The sample contains some 530,000 clones, about 72% of which appear only once. This clone was counted a single time. The target antigen is unknown.

This clonotype was obtained from a woman aged 40 to 50 in good health. Some clones in this sample may be carry-over from other donors' samples. Source material: PBMCs. This chain uses TRBV29-1 with TRBJ2-3; 8 positions agree with TRBD2. The CDR3 protein is CSVTRLATSTDTQYF. The CDR3, as DNA: TGCAGCGTCACGAGACTAGCGACCAGCACAGATACGCAGTATTTT.